This entry features one TCR beta chain sequence. Its antigen remains unidentified. This specimen belongs to a study of CD8+CD57+ T cells in acquired aplastic anemia. In the study overall: Recorded DNA amounts for sorted CD4+ and CD8+ cells had an average of about 3 ug. Notes on the study in general: Patients and controls were not found to differ significantly in CD8+ Simpson's diversity.

TCR beta VDJ and CDR3 were profiled, and genomic DNA was the template. Using its own MiXCR run on the reads, TCRdb lists one record per CDR3 protein. The sample includes around 290,000 distinct CDR3 sequences, approximately 58% of them seen just once. All sequencing subjects had displayed CD8+CD57+ cell expansion on flow cytometry. Among the patients, all had severe acquired aplastic anemia. No therapy was given to patients before blood sampling. Trimming removed 5 bases from V and 4 bases from J; junction bases left unmatched: 12. Germline values: CDR1 MNHEY, CDR2 SVGAGI. The CDR3 consists of 17 residues.

What was sequenced was sorted CD4+, CD8+, or CD8+CD57+ T cells (not recorded which) from PBMCs. V usage is TRBV6-5 and J usage is TRBJ2-1; 9 bases match TRBD1. The sequence derives from a human donor with aplastic anemia. Here the CDR3 DNA reads TGTGCCAGCAGTGAAGCGCGGACAGGGGTCGGTTACAATGAGCAGTTCTTC. Translation gives CASSEARTGVGYNEQFF.